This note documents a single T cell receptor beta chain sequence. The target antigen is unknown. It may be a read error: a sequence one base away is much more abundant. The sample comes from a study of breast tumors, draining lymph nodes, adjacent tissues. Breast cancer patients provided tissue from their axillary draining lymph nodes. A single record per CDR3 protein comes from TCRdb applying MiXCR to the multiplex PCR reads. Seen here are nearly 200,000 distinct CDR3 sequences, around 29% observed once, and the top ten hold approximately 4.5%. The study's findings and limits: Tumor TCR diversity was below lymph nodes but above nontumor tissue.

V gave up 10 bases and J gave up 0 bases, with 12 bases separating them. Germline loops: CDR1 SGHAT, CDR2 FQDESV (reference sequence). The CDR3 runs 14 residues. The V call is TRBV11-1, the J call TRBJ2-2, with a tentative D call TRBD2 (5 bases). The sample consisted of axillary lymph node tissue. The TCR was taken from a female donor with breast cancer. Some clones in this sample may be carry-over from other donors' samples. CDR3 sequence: CATAGRTNTGELFF. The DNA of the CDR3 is TGTGCCACTGCGGGCAGGACGAACACCGGGGAGCTGTTTTTT.